The present TCR beta chain was sequenced within a study of blood T cell repertoires in COVID-19. Measured with immunoSEQ multiplex PCR; TCRdb has only the in-frame clones, and not every one. The sample carries over 400,000 clones, approximately 88% recorded once. V was pared by 4 bases and J by 8 bases, with 12 bases between. CDR3 length: 13 residues. Looked up from germline, CDR1 is ENHRY and CDR2 is SYGVKD. Recruited during active infection, patients (from Seattle) were subsequently followed longitudinally. The sample comprised peripheral blood. The chain joins TRBV10-3 to TRBJ2-4; TRBD1 is a possible D gene (6 bases). The sequence was collected from a woman aged 50 to 60 with COVID-19, enrolled during active disease. CDR3 in DNA: TGTGCCATCAGTGCCCAGGGGACGGACATTCAGTACTTC. Translation gives CAISAQGTDIQYF.